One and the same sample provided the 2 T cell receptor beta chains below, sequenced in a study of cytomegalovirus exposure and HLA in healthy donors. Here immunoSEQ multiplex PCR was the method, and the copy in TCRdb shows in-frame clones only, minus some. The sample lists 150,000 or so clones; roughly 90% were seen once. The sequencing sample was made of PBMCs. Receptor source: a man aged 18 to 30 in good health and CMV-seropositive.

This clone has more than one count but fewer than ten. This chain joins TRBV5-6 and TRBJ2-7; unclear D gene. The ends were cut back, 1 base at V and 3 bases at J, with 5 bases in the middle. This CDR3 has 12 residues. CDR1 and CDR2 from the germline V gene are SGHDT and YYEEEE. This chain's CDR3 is CASSLRFYEQYF. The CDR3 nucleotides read TGTGCCAGCAGCTTGCGGTTCTACGAGCAGTACTTC.

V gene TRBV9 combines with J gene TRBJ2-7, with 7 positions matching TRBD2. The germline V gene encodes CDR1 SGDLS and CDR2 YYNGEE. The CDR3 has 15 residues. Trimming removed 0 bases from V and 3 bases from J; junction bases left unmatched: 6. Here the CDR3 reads CASSVDSSGIYEQYF. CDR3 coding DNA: TGTGCCAGCAGCGTAGACTCTAGCGGAATCTACGAGCAGTACTTC.